The clone carrying this T cell receptor beta chain rates as large. The CDR3 runs to 14 residues. The V end lost 2 bases, the J end lost 0 bases, and 7 bases lay between the germline ends. The TRBV12-4/TRBJ1-2 clonotypes were amplified using barcode primers with ligated adaptors. TCRdb independently ran MiXCR on the multiplex PCR reads; one entry per CDR3 protein. The sample includes about 680 distinct CDR3 sequences, 25% to 30% seen only once; the top ten take around a sixth. The clonotype was recovered from a female donor with breast cancer. Sample: tumor-infiltrating naive CD4+ T cells sorted from the breast tumor. The subset is: naive CD4+ T cells, CD4+CD45RA+CD25-. The chain carries TRBV12-3 or TRBV12-4 and TRBJ1-2, with D uncertain. CDR3 loop: CASSLSSPNYGYTF. Here the CDR3 DNA reads TGTGCCAGCAGTTTAAGCAGCCCTAACTATGGCTACACCTTC.